One and the same sample provided the 21 T cell receptor beta chains below, sequenced in a study of blood T cell repertoires in COVID-19. This table comes from immunoSEQ multiplex PCR, and its TCRdb copy is limited to in-frame clones, with some not included. The sample holds tens of thousands of clones, roughly 87% seen once. What was sequenced was peripheral blood. The receptor set was obtained from a human donor in a cohort sampled during active COVID-19.

The V call is TRBV12-3 or TRBV12-4, the J call TRBJ2-7; D is perhaps TRBD2 (6 bases). Trimming removed 8 bases at V and 0 bases at J, with 8 bases between. The CDR3 has 12 residues. The DNA for the CDR3 is TGTGCCAGCGGGAGGAACTCCTACGAGCAGTACTTC. Its protein is CASGRNSYEQYF.

The chain is built from TRBV3-1 (or the pseudogene TRBV3-2) and TRBJ1-3; possible D gene TRBD1, 5 bases. The CDR3 is made up of 15 amino acids. V was pared by 4 bases and J by 0 bases, with 10 bases between. Germline V CDR1 and CDR2: LGHDT, YNNKEL (reference sequence). The CDR3 DNA is TGTGCCAGCAGCCGCGGGGGTAGCTCTGGAAACACCATATATTTT. Amino acids: CASSRGGSSGNTIYF.

The chain links TRBV10-3 to TRBJ1-2; the match to TRBD1 covers 9 bases. With V trimmed by 6 bases and J by 0 bases, 5 bases remained unmatched. Per germline, CDR1 ENHRY and CDR2 SYGVKD. The CDR3 runs to 15 residues. For the CDR3, the DNA is TGTGCCATCAGCCCTGGGACAGGGTCTAACTATGGCTACACCTTC. This encodes CAISPGTGSNYGYTF.

CDR3 DNA: TGTGCCAGCAGCTTAGGTCACCTCCTCAACGGTTACAATGAGCAGTTCTTC. Translation gives CASSLGHLLNGYNEQFF. The gene calls are TRBV7-6 and TRBJ2-1, with unresolved D. The CDR3 runs 17 residues. The germline V gene encodes CDR1 SGHVS and CDR2 FNYEAQ. Trimming left V 1 base short and J 4 bases short, with 17 bases between.

The chain combines TRBV28 with TRBJ2-7; 10 nucleotides agree with TRBD1. Per the germline V gene, CDR1 is MDHEN and CDR2 is SYDVKM. There are 16 residues in the CDR3. Trimming cost V 8 bases and J 0 bases; bases outside gene matches: 10. The CDR3 nucleotides are TGTGCCAGCTCGCCGGACAGGGGGTATAGCTCCTACGAGCAGTACTTC. Its translation is CASSPDRGYSSYEQYF.

J is TRBJ1-2 and V is TRBV30; tentative D call: TRBD1 (5 bases). Germline V gives CDR1 GTSNPN, CDR2 SVGIG (reference sequence). This CDR3 has 12 amino acids. V lost 1 base and J lost 2, with 5 bases in between. As DNA, the CDR3 is TGTGCCTGGAGTGCAGGGAACTATGGCTACACCTTC. It codes for CAWSAGNYGYTF.

The J gene is TRBJ2-1, the V gene TRBV5-1; 10 bases fit TRBD2. The CDR3 sequence is 17 residues long. Looked up from germline, CDR1 is SGHRS and CDR2 is YFSETQ. Trimming cost V 4 bases and J 5 bases; bases outside gene matches: 12. In DNA form, the CDR3 reads TGCGCCAGCAGCCTAATAGGACTAGCGGACCCTAACAATGAGCAGTTCTTC. Translating it yields CASSLIGLADPNNEQFF.

This chain connects TRBV3-1 (or the pseudogene TRBV3-2) to TRBJ2-7; 7 bases are a match to TRBD1. The V gene end was trimmed by 3 bases and the J gene end by 3 bases; junction bases not matched to a gene: 8. The V gene's germline CDR1 is LGHDT and CDR2 YNNKEL (reference sequence). There are 15 residues in the CDR3. Here the CDR3 DNA reads TGTGCCAGCAGCCACGACCGACAGGGCGTCTACGAGCAGTACTTC. Amino acids: CASSHDRQGVYEQYF.

The CDR3 sequence is CASSLGGPRSEKLFF. The CDR3 DNA reads as TGTGCCAGCAGCTTGGGTGGGCCTCGTAGTGAAAAACTGTTTTTT. V usage is TRBV5-8 and J usage is TRBJ1-4; no reliable D call. V lost 0 bases and J 7 bases, leaving 13 bases between the germline ends. CDR3 length: 15 residues. Germline CDR1 and CDR2: SGHTS and YDEGEE.

This chain joins TRBV21-1 and TRBJ2-5; TRBD2 reflects the table's D call only, with no check against the DNA. TRBV21-1 is a recognized pseudogene. The CDR3 loop spans 17 amino acids. In nucleotides, the CDR3 is TGTGCCAGCAGCAAGGCACCGGGACTAGCGGGAGCGGAGACCCAGTACTTC. This sequence encodes CASSKAPGLAGAETQYF.

This chain uses TRBV6-5 with TRBJ2-1; TRBD2 matches 7 bases. From germline, CDR1 is MNHEY and CDR2 SVGAGI. V dropped 2 bases and J dropped 6; count of bases not matched to a gene: 7. The CDR3 totals 15 residues. This CDR3 reads CASSYGGGPPNEQFF. CDR3 coding DNA: TGTGCCAGCAGTTACGGGGGAGGGCCCCCCAATGAGCAGTTCTTC.

This clone was counted a single time. The rearrangement uses TRBV4-2 and TRBJ2-2; TRBD2 aligns across 10 bases. V trimming: 0 bases; J trimming: 1 base; junction bases outside the gene matches: 5. There are 18 residues in the CDR3. Germline CDR1 LGHNA, CDR2 YNFKEQ. This CDR3 reads CASSQEPAGGMNTGELFF. CDR3 coding DNA: TGTGCCAGCAGCCAAGAACCAGCGGGAGGGATGAACACCGGGGAGCTGTTTTTT.

This sequence joins TRBV6-5 and TRBJ2-5; 7 bases align to TRBD2. This CDR3 comprises 12 residues. Trimming removed 4 bases from V and 5 bases from J; junction bases left unmatched: 1. Germline CDR1 reads MNHEY; CDR2 reads SVGAGI. In DNA form, the CDR3 reads TGTGCCAGCAGTTCCGGGAGGGAGACCCAGTACTTC. Translated, it gives CASSSGRETQYF.

The rearrangement uses TRBV29-1 and TRBJ1-1; TRBD1 agrees at 12 bases. V dropped 3 bases and J dropped 13; count of bases not matched to a gene: 9. Germline V CDR1 and CDR2: SQVTM, ANQGSEA. The CDR3 has 13 amino acids. The CDR3 spells CSVDGGGQGADFF. The CDR3 nucleotides are TGCAGCGTTGACGGAGGGGGACAGGGGGCTGATTTCTTT.

The rearrangement joins TRBV24-1 to TRBJ2-2; tentatively, D is TRBD1 (6 bases). The germline V gene has CDR1 KGHDR and CDR2 SFDVKD. The CDR3 totals 17 residues. V was trimmed by 4 bases and J by 1 base, leaving 15 bases between them. The CDR3 region has the DNA TGTGCCACCAGTGACGCAGGGGCAGTCCTGAACACCGGGGAGCTGTTTTTT. Protein: CATSDAGAVLNTGELFF.

The chain links TRBV2 to TRBJ1-5, with 8 bases fitting TRBD1. The CDR3 totals 14 residues. Trimming cost V 9 bases and J 7 bases; bases outside gene matches: 11. Per the germline V gene, CDR1 is SNHLY and CDR2 is FYNNEI. The CDR3 bases are TGTGCCAGTTCAACCGGCAGGGGGCACCAGCCCCAGCATTTT. Its translation is CASSTGRGHQPQHF. Based on the CDR3 plus reference TRBV2 and TRBJ1-5, the full variable domain is EPEVTQTPSHQVTQMGQEVILRCVPISNHLYFYWYRQILGQKVEFLVSFYNNEISEKSEIFDDQFSVERPDGSNFTLKIRSTKLEDSAMYFCASSTGRGHQPQHFGDGTRLSIL.

The chain recombines TRBV2 with TRBJ1-5; possibly TRBD1 for D (5 bases). Germline CDR1 SNHLY, CDR2 FYNNEI. V lost 6 bases to trimming and J lost 0 bases, with 6 bases between them. CDR3 length equals 13 residues. The CDR3 loop reads CASSDSSNQPQHF. CDR3 sequence (DNA): TGTGCCAGCAGCGACAGTAGCAATCAGCCCCAGCATTTT.

This chain joins TRBV9 and TRBJ2-2, with TRBD1 matching 7 bases. CDR3 length: 15 residues. Germline values: CDR1 SGDLS, CDR2 YYNGEE. V was pared by 1 base and J by 4 bases, with 4 bases of the junction left unmatched. CDR3 sequence: CASSVTQGSTGELFF. In DNA, the CDR3 is TGTGCCAGCAGCGTAACACAGGGGAGCACCGGGGAGCTGTTTTTT.

V is TRBV2 and J is TRBJ2-1; TRBD2 agrees at 7 bases. V trimming: 9 bases; J trimming: 5 bases; junction bases outside the gene matches: 16. This CDR3 comprises 16 residues. Germline CDR1 is SNHLY and CDR2 is FYNNEI. CDR3 nucleotide sequence: TGTGCCAGACAGTATAGTACGGCTAGCGGTAACAATGAGCAGTTCTTC. Translation: CARQYSTASGNNEQFF.

The J gene is TRBJ2-7, the V gene TRBV30; no clear D gene. Trimming took 2 bases from V and 4 from J, leaving 9 bases between them. CDR1 and CDR2 from the germline V gene are GTSNPN and SVGIG (reference sequence). CDR3 size: 12 residues. The CDR3 loop reads CAWSLLEYEQYF. DNA of the CDR3: TGTGCCTGGAGTCTGCTAGAATACGAGCAGTACTTC.

V gene TRBV7-2 combines with J gene TRBJ2-7; 11 positions match TRBD2. Per germline, CDR1 SGHTA and CDR2 FQGNSA. The J segment lost 3 bases and the V segment lost 2 bases, leaving 9 bases of the junction unmatched. The CDR3 extends over 17 amino acids. The CDR3 reads CASSLYVVSGGDYEQYF. The CDR3 region has the DNA TGTGCCAGCAGCTTATACGTCGTTAGCGGGGGGGACTACGAGCAGTACTTC.